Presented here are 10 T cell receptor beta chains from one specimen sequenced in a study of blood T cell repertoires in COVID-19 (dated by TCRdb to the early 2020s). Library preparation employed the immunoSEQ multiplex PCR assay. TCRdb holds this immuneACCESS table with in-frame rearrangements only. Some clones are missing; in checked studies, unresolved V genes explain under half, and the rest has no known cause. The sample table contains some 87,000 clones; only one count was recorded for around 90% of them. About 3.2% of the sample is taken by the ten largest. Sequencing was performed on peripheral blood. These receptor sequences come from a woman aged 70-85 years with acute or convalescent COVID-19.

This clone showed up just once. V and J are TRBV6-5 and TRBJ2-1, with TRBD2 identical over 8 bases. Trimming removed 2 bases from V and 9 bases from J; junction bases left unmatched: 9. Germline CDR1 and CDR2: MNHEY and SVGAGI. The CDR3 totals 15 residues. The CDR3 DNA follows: TGTGCCAGCAGTTACGTCGGGGGGGCCCCCAGTGAGCAGTTCTTC. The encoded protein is CASSYVGGAPSEQFF.

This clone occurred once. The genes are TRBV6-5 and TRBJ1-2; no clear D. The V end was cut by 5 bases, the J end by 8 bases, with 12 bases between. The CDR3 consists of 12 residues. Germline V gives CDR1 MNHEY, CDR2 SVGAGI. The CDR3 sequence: CASSSSARGYTF. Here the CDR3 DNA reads TGTGCCAGCAGTAGCTCCGCGAGGGGCTACACCTTC.

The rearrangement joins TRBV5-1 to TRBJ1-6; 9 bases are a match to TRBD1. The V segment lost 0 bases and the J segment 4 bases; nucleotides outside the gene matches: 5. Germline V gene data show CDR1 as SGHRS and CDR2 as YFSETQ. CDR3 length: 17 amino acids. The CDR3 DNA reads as TGCGCCAGCAGCTTGGGGACAGGGGACCATTATAATTCACCCCTCCACTTT. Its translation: CASSLGTGDHYNSPLHF.

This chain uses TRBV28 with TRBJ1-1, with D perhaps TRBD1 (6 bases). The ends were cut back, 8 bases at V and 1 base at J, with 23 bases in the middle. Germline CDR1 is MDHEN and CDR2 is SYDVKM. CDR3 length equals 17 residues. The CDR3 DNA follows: TGTGCCAGCGGTCGAACCTCCTACAGGGCACGGAACACTGAAGCTTTCTTT. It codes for CASGRTSYRARNTEAFF.

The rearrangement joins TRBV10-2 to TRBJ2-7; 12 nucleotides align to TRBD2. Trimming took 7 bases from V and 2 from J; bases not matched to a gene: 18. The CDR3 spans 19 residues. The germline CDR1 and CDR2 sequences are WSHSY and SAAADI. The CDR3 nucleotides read TGCGCCAGCATTCCCGGATTCGGCCGACTAGCGGGGGACGCCTACGAGCAGTACTTC. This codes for CASIPGFGRLAGDAYEQYF.

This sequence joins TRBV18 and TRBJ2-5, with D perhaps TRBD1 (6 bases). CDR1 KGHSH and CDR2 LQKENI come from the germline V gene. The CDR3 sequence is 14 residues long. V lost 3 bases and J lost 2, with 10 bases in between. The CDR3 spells CASSPRGIQETQYF. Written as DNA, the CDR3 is TGTGCCAGCTCACCGAGGGGGATACAAGAGACCCAGTACTTC. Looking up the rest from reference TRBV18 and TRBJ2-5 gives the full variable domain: NAGVMQNPRHLVRRRGQEARLRCSPMKGHSHVYWYRQLPEEGLKFMVYLQKENIIDESGMPKERFSAEFPKEGPSILRIQQVVRGDSAAYFCASSPRGIQETQYFGPGTRLLVL.

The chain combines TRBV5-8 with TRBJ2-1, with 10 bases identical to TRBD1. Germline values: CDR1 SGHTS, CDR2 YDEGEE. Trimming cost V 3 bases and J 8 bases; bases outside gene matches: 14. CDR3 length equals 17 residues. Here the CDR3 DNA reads TGTGCCAGCAGCTCACTGGGTCAGAGACAGGGGGCGGATGAGCAGTTCTTC. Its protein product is CASSSLGQRQGADEQFF.

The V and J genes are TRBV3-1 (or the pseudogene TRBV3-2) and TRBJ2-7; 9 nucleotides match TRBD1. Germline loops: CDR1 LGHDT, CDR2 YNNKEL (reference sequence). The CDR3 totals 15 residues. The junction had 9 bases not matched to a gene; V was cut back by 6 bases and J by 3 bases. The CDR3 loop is CASSRGTGLGYEQYF. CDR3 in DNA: TGTGCCAGCAGTAGGGGGACAGGGCTTGGCTACGAGCAGTACTTC.

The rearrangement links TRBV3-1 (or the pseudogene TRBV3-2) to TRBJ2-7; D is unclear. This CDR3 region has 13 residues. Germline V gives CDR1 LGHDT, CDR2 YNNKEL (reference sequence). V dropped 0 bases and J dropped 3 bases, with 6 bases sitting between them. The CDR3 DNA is TGTGCCAGCAGCCAAGAGCTAAACTACGAGCAGTACTTC. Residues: CASSQELNYEQYF.

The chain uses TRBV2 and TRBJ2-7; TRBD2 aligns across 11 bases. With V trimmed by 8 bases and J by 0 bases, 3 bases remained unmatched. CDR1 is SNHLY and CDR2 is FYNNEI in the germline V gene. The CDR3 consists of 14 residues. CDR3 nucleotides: TGTGCCAGCGGAGGGACTAGCGGCTCCTACGAGCAGTACTTC. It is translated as CASGGTSGSYEQYF.